The clone carrying this T cell receptor beta chain was detected only a few times. Its antigen remains unidentified. This sample is drawn from a study of cytomegalovirus exposure and HLA in healthy donors. Regarding the study as a whole: The records held CMV serostatus as the only immune exposure information. V- and J-gene trimming in TCR beta was tied to a missense DCLRE1C variant by an analysis performed later. The study flagged around 160 TCR beta chains as cytomegalovirus-associated.

The V end was cut by 4 bases, the J end by 8 bases, with 18 bases between. CDR3 size: 14 residues. The PCR made use of 60 Vbeta and 13 Jbeta primers. Some clones are missing from TCRdb's copy, which holds only in-frame ones; the method was immunoSEQ multiplex PCR. The top ten clones hold approximately 4.3% of a sample with 97,000 or so clones, about 62% of them seen once. This sequence joins TRBV5-3 and TRBJ1-2; no clear D. TRBV5-3 is placed among ORFs of uncertain function. The sample comprised PBMCs. This clonotype originated in a human donor in good health. CDR3 region: CARSTWTQEKGYTF. In DNA, the CDR3 is TGTGCCAGAAGCACGTGGACTCAGGAAAAGGGCTACACCTTC.